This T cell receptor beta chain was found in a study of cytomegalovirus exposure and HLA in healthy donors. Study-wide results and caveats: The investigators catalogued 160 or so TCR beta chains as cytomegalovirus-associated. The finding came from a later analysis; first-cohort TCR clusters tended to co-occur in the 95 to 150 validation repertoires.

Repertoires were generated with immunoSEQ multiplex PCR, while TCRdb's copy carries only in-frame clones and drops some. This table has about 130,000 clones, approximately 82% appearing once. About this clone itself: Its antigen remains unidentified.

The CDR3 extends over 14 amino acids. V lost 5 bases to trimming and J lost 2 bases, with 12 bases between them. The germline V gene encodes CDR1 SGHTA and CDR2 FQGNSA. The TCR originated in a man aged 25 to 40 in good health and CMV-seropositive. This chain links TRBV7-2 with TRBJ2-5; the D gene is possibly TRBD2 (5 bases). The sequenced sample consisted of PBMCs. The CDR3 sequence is CASSRPRAQETQYF. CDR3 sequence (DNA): TGTGCCAGCAGCCGGCCGCGGGCTCAAGAGACCCAGTACTTC.